Included here is one T cell receptor (beta chain) sequence, with context. No antigen is known for it. This CDR3 contains 13 residues. Germline V gene data show CDR1 as GTSNPN and CDR2 as SVGIG (reference sequence). Trimming took off 0 bases at V and 3 bases at J, with 8 bases between the two ends. TCRdb's table, derived via immunoSEQ multiplex PCR, lists solely in-frame clones and lacks some. The data contain more than 85,000 clones, over 80% of them seen just once; the ten biggest clones take up roughly 7.5%. These data belong to a study of T cell responses to AZD1222 COVID-19 vaccine. Study-wide background: Second doses at about 4 or about 12 weeks were pooled. Points from the study as a whole: After two AZD1222 doses, spike-specific TCR breadth and depth rose versus day 0. Just a handful of people given AZD1222 tested seropositive at baseline. CD4 TCRs covered the whole spike, strongest at regions 160-218 and 743-854.

The receptor comes from an adult in good health. This material consisted of peripheral blood, taken on day 0 of AZD1222 vaccination. This chain links TRBV30 with TRBJ1-1; D unresolved. CDR3: CAWSVLADTEAFF. The CDR3 bases are TGTGCCTGGAGTGTACTGGCAGACACTGAAGCTTTCTTT.